Presented here are 5 T cell receptor beta chains from one specimen sequenced in a study of technical replicates of blood from several donors. The protocol was immunoSEQ multiplex PCR, while the TCRdb copy is restricted to in-frame clones and leaves out a portion. The sample records some 77,000 clones, just under 95% being singletons. The sequenced sample was T cells isolated from PBMCs. The receptors here all came from a human donor in good health.

This chain connects TRBV7-9 to TRBJ1-2, with D tentatively TRBD1 (5 bases). CDR3 size: 16 residues. Trimming removed 5 bases at V and 6 bases at J, with 22 bases between. Germline V gene data show CDR1 as SEHNR and CDR2 as FQNEAQ (reference sequence). CDR3 region: CASSPILQDSIDGYTF. The CDR3 nucleotides are TGTGCCAGCAGCCCTATCCTACAGGATAGTATCGATGGCTACACCTTC.

This chain joins TRBV11-3 and TRBJ2-3, with D possibly matching TRBD2 (5 bases). CDR1 and CDR2 from the germline V gene are SGHNT and YENEEA. The CDR3 has 14 residues. The V end lost 5 bases, the J end lost 2 bases, and 11 bases lay between the germline ends. In DNA, the CDR3 is TGTGCCAGCAGCGAGCGGACCTACACAGATACGCAGTATTTT. Translated, it gives CASSERTYTDTQYF.

The CDR3: CASSLFGTGGTGNTIYF. In nucleotides, the CDR3 is TGTGCCAGCAGCTTATTCGGGACAGGGGGTACTGGAAACACCATATATTTT. The V call is TRBV7-2, the J call TRBJ1-3; 11 nucleotides agree with TRBD1. With 2 bases clipped from V and 2 bases from J, the junction kept 5 bases outside the gene matches. The CDR3 has 17 residues. CDR1 SGHTA and CDR2 FQGNSA come from the germline V gene.

This CDR3 is CASSYHRDRGNEQYF. In DNA, the CDR3 is TGTGCCAGCAGTTACCACAGGGACAGGGGAAACGAGCAGTACTTC. The V gene is TRBV6-5, the J gene TRBJ2-7; 10 bases are a match to TRBD1. Germline V gene sequence: CDR1 MNHEY, CDR2 SVGAGI. Trimming cost V 2 bases and J 5 bases; bases outside gene matches: 6. CDR3 length: 15 residues.

The rearrangement uses TRBV7-9 and TRBJ1-4; tentatively, D is TRBD1 (5 bases). This CDR3 comprises 16 residues. Germline V gives CDR1 SEHNR, CDR2 FQNEAQ (reference sequence). The germline V and J ends were trimmed by 1 base and 0 bases, with 9 bases remaining between them. CDR3 nucleotide sequence: TGTGCCAGCAGCTTAGATGACAGCTCAACTAATGAAAAACTGTTTTTT. It yields the protein CASSLDDSSTNEKLFF.